This entry concerns a single T cell receptor beta chain. This clonotype was found many times. The antigen it recognizes is unknown. No much larger clone exists at a distance of one base, and base qualities are not known. The data belong to a study of T-cell reconstitution after alpha-beta-depleted transplantation in children (TCRdb year 2016). The study in broad terms: The study quantitatively tracked T-cell immune reconstitution after TCRalphabeta/CD19-depleted allogeneic hematopoietic cell transplantation in children using TCR repertoire profiling.

Trimming costs V 5 bases and J 10 bases, and their ends lie 15 bases apart. The CDR3 covers 13 residues, taking in both the cysteine and the phenylalanine. The CDR3 DNA has 39 bases and is translated from base 1. The method was PCR. Sequencing used an Illumina HiSeq 2500. TCR libraries were prepared with molecular barcoding, using unique molecular identifiers to normalize TCRbeta repertoire quantification. In TCRdb, the public reads were trimmed at Q25 with fastp and aligned with MiXCR, with productive beta chains retained. Every CDR3 protein is listed once, alongside the most common genes and DNA of its rows. The sample profile shows around 250,000 distinct CDR3 sequences; about a tenth of them were found once. The ten top clones hold roughly a tenth of the sample.

This TCR was recovered from a human donor who donated a stem cell graft to a child with SCID. The chain was built from TRBV12-3 or TRBV12-4 and TRBJ2-1; the D gene is unclear. This specimen was PBMCs from the stem cell graft donor, taken from the stem cell graft. The DNA reads TGTGCCAGCAGTACTCCCGACCGTCGCGAGCAGTTCTTC. Protein translation: CASSTPDRREQFF.